This T cell receptor (beta chain) was retrieved from a study of PD-1 blockade in classical Hodgkin lymphoma. Sequencing was performed with immunoSEQ multiplex PCR; in TCRdb, only in-frame clones are kept and a portion is missing. The repertoire holds about 28,000 clones, with approximately 87% as singletons. A few counts support this clone. V was cut by 0 bases and J by 4 bases, with 6 bases left in between. Germline V gene data show CDR1 as SGHTA and CDR2 as FQGNSA. The CDR3 runs to 14 residues. There was relapse after autologous stem cell transplantation in every patient, and there was variation in brentuximab vedotin exposure.

The starting material was peripheral blood mononuclear cells (PBMCs), obtained before the second cycle of nivolumab. This chain joins TRBV7-2 and TRBJ2-2; no reliable D call. The sequence came from a human donor with classical Hodgkin lymphoma. The CDR3 spells CASSLAYSTGELFF. DNA for the CDR3: TGTGCCAGCAGCTTAGCGTACAGCACCGGGGAGCTGTTTTTT.